This T cell receptor (beta chain) was found in a study of cytomegalovirus exposure and HLA in healthy donors (dated by TCRdb to the late 2010s). The study in broad terms: According to an earlier analysis of several hundred of the donors, 150 million to 200 million T cells yielded over 100 million unique TCR beta sequences and less than 300 Gb of sequence data. About 280 gigabases of sequencing data and 75 million to 85 million unique TCR sequences made up an early release that covered 500 to 700 HLA-typed donors. Of the 300 to 500 genotyped donors, less than 85% were placed in the genetic ancestry cluster associated with self-reported Caucasian donors. The study aimed to test whether cataloging public T cell receptors could reveal signatures of past pathogen exposure. The T cell repertoires of some 700 subjects were profiled by immunosequencing and related to cytomegalovirus serostatus. Along with the roughly 670-subject first cohort, a separate validation cohort of over 90 different subjects was used. The study combined high-throughput TCR immunosequencing, statistical association of individual TCRs with disease status, and machine learning to predict cytomegalovirus infection status. A later analysis re-analyzed previously published TCR beta repertoires from approximately 670 donors and added high-resolution HLA genotyping to study TCR occurrence patterns. Rather than using new phenotypic data, the later analysis identified candidate immune exposures from TCR beta sequences and from how often those sequences occurred across donors. An earlier analysis of several hundred of the donors used high-throughput TCR beta sequencing to judge whether each TCR beta V gene segment behaved as functional or pseudogenic. Alongside the repertoire data, information on donor age, sex, ethnicity and CMV serostatus was compiled. A later genetic analysis used genome-wide SNP genotypes for about three fifths of the 666 donors, treating that subset as a discovery cohort. All discovery cohort repertoires had been generated using a single sequencing platform. HLA typing included class I and class II loci at four-digit resolution. Typing coverage differed by locus: A, B, C, DRB1 and DQB1 were typed in roughly 629-630 donors, DQA1 in about 560, DPA1 in 600 to 610, and DPB1 in approximately 450. A handful of DR-DQ haplotypes were treated as single units for association and clustering because of strong linkage in the cohort. On average, roughly 240,000 unique TCR beta nucleotide sequences were sequenced per donor among some 430 genotyped donors of the cohort, with roughly 18% of those sequences being non-productive. Overall results and qualifications from the work: Some IMGT-functional V segments, including TRBV6-2 and TRBV6-3, could not be told apart with the 87-base-pair reads, so those segments were excluded. The only immune exposure information available for the cohort was CMV serostatus. This cohort had only TCR beta chains sequenced, and the lack of alpha or paired-chain data limited which features could be detected. In a later genetic analysis, a missense DCLRE1C variant was associated with V-gene and J-gene trimming of TCR beta chains, and the association was replicated in an independent cohort. Because HLA typing was missing for some donors at each locus, association tests included only the typed subset. A later analysis found that most CMV-associated TCR beta chains appeared HLA-restricted, with HLA associations seemingly driven largely by CMV exposure. In a later analysis, TCR association rates were found to vary across HLA loci, with the most associated TCRs seen for DRB1 alleles and the fewest for HLA-C alleles. A later genetic analysis reported fewer N-insertions in productive TCRs among donors in an Asian-associated ancestry cluster than the approximately 700-donor mean. Over 15 rarely observed V segments, including chromosome 9 orphons, were excluded from the earlier analysis of about 600 of the donors because counts were too low. When HLA alleles, especially DR and DQ, strongly co-occurred, TCR associations were difficult to assign to individual alleles. Roughly uniform sequencing depth across donors was assumed in presence/absence analyses, although this assumption may not hold. In a later analysis, about 16,000 TCR beta sequences were associated with specific HLA alleles at a false discovery rate of 0.05. A later analysis reported that several top co-occurrence clusters appeared linked to parvovirus B19, influenza, CMV and Epstein-Barr virus. Most TCR sequences were seen in very few donors, while some public TCRs were found in many individuals. A further reported finding was that TCR beta sequences accurately predicted the HLA-A and HLA-B alleles for most subjects in the first cohort. The authors suggested that the approach could potentially be generalized to other disease states and immunological phenotypes. Three of the identified cytomegalovirus-associated TCR beta chains were confirmed in vitro to be specific for cytomegalovirus antigens. In an earlier analysis of over 550 of the donors, most TCR beta V segments were observed in productive rearrangements about 87% or about 30% of the time, broadly matching IMGT annotations. Correlated functional status among segregating V segments might be attributable to linkage disequilibrium, but an unknown experimental factor could not be ruled out. The sequencing pipeline was judged likely to have produced a cluster of highly shared sequence variants as a technical artifact. In both the original and validation cohorts, the classifier was reported to diagnose cytomegalovirus status with high specificity and sensitivity. In a later analysis, HLA-associated TCR beta chains were found to be more clonally expanded and to have lower generation probabilities than equally common non-associated chains. In the study, some 160 TCR beta chains were listed as associated with cytomegalovirus.

The cohort comprised more than 550 healthy bone marrow donors. All cohort members were sampled while nominally healthy, although unrecorded immune exposures were likely present. The donor tested CMV seronegative and was one of the 352 seronegative cohort members. Each donor provided a peripheral blood sample, and peripheral blood mononuclear cells were used for TCR beta sequencing. The Qiagen DNeasy Blood Extraction Kit was used to extract genomic DNA from the blood cell samples. Trimming leaves V shorter by 2 bases and J shorter by 3 bases, with the junction holding 5 bases beyond the gene matches. The CDR3, from cysteine to phenylalanine, totals 16 residues. Kept here is only the CDR3 DNA, which spans 48 bases and is read in frame from base 1. Sequences LGHNA (CDR1) and YSLEER (CDR2) are obtained from the germline V gene. The library came from the immunoSEQ multiplex PCR assay. The multiplex PCR relied on a mix of 60 forward primers for TCR Vbeta segments and 13 reverse primers for TCR Jbeta segments. The CDR3 region of rearranged TCR beta genes was amplified from genomic DNA with a multiplex PCR assay. The amplified TCR beta libraries were sequenced on the Illumina HiSeq System as 87-base-pair reads. The authors' pipeline ran thus. A later analysis counted 65 million to 90 million unique TCR beta chains across the 600 to 850 repertoires, and some 11 million of these chains were shared by at least two donors. To remove PCR and sequencing errors, raw reads were error-corrected and collapsed into unique sequences using a nearest-neighbor algorithm that merged closely related sequences. CDR3 sequences were aligned to IMGT reference sequences to assign V, D and J gene segments. For a sequence to be retained, at least a six-nucleotide match to both a V gene segment and a J gene segment was required. Rearrangements were classified as productive when the CDR3 lacked stop codons and remained in frame with V and J, and all other rearrangements were classified as non-productive. Following IMGT convention, CDR3 was defined as the stretch from the second conserved V-encoded cysteine to the conserved J-encoded phenylalanine. In an earlier analysis of 550 to 650 of the donors, sequences lacking an unambiguous match to a single V gene segment were excluded. An earlier analysis of several hundred of the donors called V segments functional above 56.7% productive rearrangements and segregating when the between-donor standard deviation exceeded 5%. To diagnose cytomegalovirus status from the catalog of TCR beta chain sequences, a statistical classification framework was built. V and J gene assignment, in a later analysis, came from comparing TCR nucleotide sequences with IMGT/GENE-DB human TR gene sequences. The TCRdist pipeline was used in a later analysis to assign CDR3 sequences and most-parsimonious VDJ recombination scenarios. In a later analysis, every TCR beta chain was defined by the combination of its CDR3 amino acid sequence and its V-gene family, and reads without a unique V-gene family were dropped. As a way to deal with suspected cross-contamination and a sequencing artifact, a later analysis dropped 640 or so nucleotide sequences that were highly shared and had low generation probability. For each public chain, a later analysis derived a clonal expansion index from normalized ranks of inferred template counts within each repertoire. In a later analysis, generation probabilities were computed using a VDJ recombination model fitted to out-of-frame rearrangements, and the results were checked against IGoR. In a later analysis, hypergeometric tests were used to score TCR-TCR, TCR-HLA and TCR-CMV co-occurrence, with a repertoire-size bias correction applied to TCR pairs. In a later analysis, false discovery rates were estimated by permuting HLA or CMV assignments 20 times. A later analysis grouped co-occurring TCRs with DBSCAN, adding TCRdist sequence similarity when clustering within HLA-allele-positive subsets. Co-occurrence clustering excluded repertoires with fewer than 30,000 or more than 120,000 public chains, plus five with anomalous nucleotide sharing. Imported from immuneACCESS, the table was reduced by TCRdb to in-frame sequences with V and J called. These copies leave out some clones; in studies compared against another copy, an unresolved V gene accounts for under half, and the cause of the remainder is not known. Clone size and the V and J calls come from that table; the DNA yielded D and trimming. This sample's table contains 100,000 to 150,000 clones. The biggest ten clones account for about 1.6% of the sample.

A note on this clone: It has no known antigen specificity.

The origin of this receptor is a woman aged 40 to 49 in good health and CMV-seronegative. Sequenced material: PBMCs. The chain uses TRBV4-3 and TRBJ2-3, and 10 junctional nucleotides match TRBD2. The DNA sequence is as follows: TGCGCCAGCAGCCAAAATAGCGGGGGGATAACAGATACGCAGTATTTT. Translated, it reads CASSQNSGGITDTQYF.